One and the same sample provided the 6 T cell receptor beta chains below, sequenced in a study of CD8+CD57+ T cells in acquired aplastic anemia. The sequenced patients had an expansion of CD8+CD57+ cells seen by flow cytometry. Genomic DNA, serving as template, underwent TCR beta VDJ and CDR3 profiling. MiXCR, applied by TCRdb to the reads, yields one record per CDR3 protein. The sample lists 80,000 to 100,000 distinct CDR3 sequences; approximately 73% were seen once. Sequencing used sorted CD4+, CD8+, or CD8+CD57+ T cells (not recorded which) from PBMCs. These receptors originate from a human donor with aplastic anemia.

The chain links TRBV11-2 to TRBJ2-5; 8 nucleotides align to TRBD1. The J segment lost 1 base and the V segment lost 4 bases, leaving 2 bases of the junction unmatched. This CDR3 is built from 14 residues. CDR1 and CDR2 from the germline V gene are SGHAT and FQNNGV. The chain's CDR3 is CASSYGQGQETQYF. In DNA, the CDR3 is TGTGCCAGCAGCTATGGACAGGGCCAAGAGACCCAGTACTTC.

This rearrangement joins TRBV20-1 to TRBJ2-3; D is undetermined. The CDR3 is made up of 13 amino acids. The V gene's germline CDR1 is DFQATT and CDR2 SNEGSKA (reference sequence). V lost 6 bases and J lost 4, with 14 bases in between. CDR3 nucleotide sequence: TGCAGTGCCCACCCGGTGGGGTCAGATACGCAGTATTTT. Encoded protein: CSAHPVGSDTQYF.

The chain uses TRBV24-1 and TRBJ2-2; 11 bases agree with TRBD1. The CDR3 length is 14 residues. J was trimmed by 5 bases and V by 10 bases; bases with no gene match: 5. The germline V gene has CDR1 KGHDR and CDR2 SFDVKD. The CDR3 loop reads CATTGTGGTGELFF. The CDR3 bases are TGTGCCACAACCGGGACAGGGGGAACCGGGGAGCTGTTTTTT.

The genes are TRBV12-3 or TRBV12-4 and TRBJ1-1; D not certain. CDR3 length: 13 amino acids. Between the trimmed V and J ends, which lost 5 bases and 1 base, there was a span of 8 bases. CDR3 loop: CASSTQSNTEAFF. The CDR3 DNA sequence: TGTGCCAGCAGTACGCAATCGAACACTGAAGCTTTCTTT.

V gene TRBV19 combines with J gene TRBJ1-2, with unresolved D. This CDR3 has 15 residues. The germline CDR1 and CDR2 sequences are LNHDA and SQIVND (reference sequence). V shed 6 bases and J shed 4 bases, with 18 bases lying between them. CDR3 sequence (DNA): TGTGCCAGTAGGAGGGTGGAAAAGGTGGGCTATGGCTACACCTTC. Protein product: CASRRVEKVGYGYTF.

CDR3 coding DNA: TGTGCCAGCAGCTTAGGGCGCTTGGGACGAGGTTCTTGGGATGAAAAACTGTTTTTT. It encodes CASSLGRLGRGSWDEKLFF. This chain joins TRBV7-2 and TRBJ1-4, with D possibly being TRBD1 (5 bases). CDR1 SGHTA and CDR2 FQGNSA come from the germline V gene. The V end was cut by 1 base, the J end by 6 bases, with 24 bases between. CDR3 length: 19 residues. Full variable domain (rest looked up from reference TRBV7-2 and TRBJ1-4): GAGVSQSPSNKVTEKGKDVELRCDPISGHTALYWYRQSLGQGLEFLIYFQGNSAPDKSGLPSDRFSAERTGGSVSTLTIQRTQQEDSAVYLCASSLGRLGRGSWDEKLFFGSGTQLSVL.